The 24 T cell receptor beta chains below all came from one sample that was sequenced in a study of CD4 T cells in relation to SARS-CoV-2 and coronaviruses. Data came from immunoSEQ multiplex PCR; TCRdb stores just in-frame clones and leaves some out. The table has about 12,000 clones, roughly three quarters seen once. CD4+ T cells from unexposed donors were obtained before the COVID-19 pandemic (2011-2018). Isolation of CD4+ T cells took place after less than 13 days in culture. No cognate antigen is known for these TCRs. Sequencing was performed on CD4+ T cells from PBMCs, cultured in vitro. Every receptor here comes from a human donor in good health.

This chain joins TRBV5-1 and TRBJ1-1; D is uncertain. Per the germline V gene, CDR1 is SGHRS and CDR2 is YFSETQ. The V end was cut by 4 bases, the J end by 5 bases, with 18 bases between. This CDR3 has 15 amino acids. CDR3 sequence reads: CASSPALGSGTEAFF. The CDR3 nucleotides are TGCGCCAGCAGCCCGGCGCTTGGGTCGGGTACTGAAGCTTTCTTT.

This clone has a handful of counts. This chain links TRBV7-8 with TRBJ2-2, with 8 bases fitting TRBD1. Germline V gene lookup returns CDR1 SGHVS and CDR2 FQNEAQ. The CDR3 spans 15 residues. J lost 0 bases, V lost 5 bases, and 2 bases had no gene match. CDR3 in DNA: TGTGCCAGCAGCCCGGGACAGGCGAACACCGGGGAGCTGTTTTTT. It yields the protein CASSPGQANTGELFF. Drawing the rest from reference TRBV7-8 and TRBJ2-2, the complete variable domain is GAGVSQSPRYKVAKRGQDVALRCDPISGHVSLFWYQQALGQGPEFLTYFQNEAQLDKSGLPSDRFFAERPEGSVSTLKIQRTQQEDSAVYLCASSPGQANTGELFFGEGSRLTVL.

The V and J genes are TRBV15 and TRBJ2-1; D is unresolved. The germline CDR1 and CDR2 sequences are LNHNV and YYDKDF (reference sequence). Trimming took off 1 base at V and 9 bases at J, with 10 bases between the two ends. The CDR3 has 13 amino acids. The DNA of the CDR3 is TGTGCCACCAGCAGAGGTACTTTTGCTGAGCAGTTCTTC. Amino acid sequence: CATSRGTFAEQFF.

This clone is judged large. The CDR3 is CASSLGRGAIDTEAFF. In nucleotides, the CDR3 is TGTGCCAGCAGCTTGGGTAGGGGCGCGATCGACACTGAAGCTTTCTTT. V and J are TRBV7-9 and TRBJ1-1; maybe TRBD1 (5 bases). Germline CDR1 and CDR2: SEHNR and FQNEAQ (reference sequence). This CDR3 has 16 amino acids. Trimming removed 3 bases at V and 3 bases at J, with 17 bases between.

CDR3 amino acids: CASSPLQYSNQPQHF. The DNA for the CDR3 is TGTGCCAGTAGCCCCTTACAGTATAGCAATCAGCCCCAGCATTTT. This chain joins TRBV19 and TRBJ1-5; D is unclear. Germline V gene lookup returns CDR1 LNHDA and CDR2 SQIVND (reference sequence). This CDR3 has 15 amino acids. Trimming took 6 bases from V and 0 from J, leaving 12 bases between them.

This clone was recorded once. For the CDR3, the DNA is TGTGCCAGCAGTTCCAGGTTGGATTCACCCCTCCACTTT. Protein sequence: CASSSRLDSPLHF. The chain links TRBV6-5 to TRBJ1-6; D gene unclear. V lost 4 bases and J 8 bases, leaving 9 bases between the germline ends. Germline assignment: CDR1 MNHEY and CDR2 SVGAGI. This CDR3 is built from 13 residues.

The CDR3 DNA sequence: TGTGCCAGCAGCCAAGAATTGCGGGAGGTCTCCTACAATGAGCAGTTCTTC. As protein: CASSQELREVSYNEQFF. The chain links TRBV3-1 (or the pseudogene TRBV3-2) to TRBJ2-1; 8 bases are a match to TRBD2. The V segment lost 0 bases and the J segment 0 bases; nucleotides outside the gene matches: 4. The CDR3 runs 17 residues. CDR1 is LGHDT and CDR2 is YNNKEL in the germline V gene (reference sequence).

The CDR3 bases are TGTGCCAGCAGCTGGAGATATAACACTGAAGCTTTCTTT. It translates to CASSWRYNTEAFF. The chain links TRBV11-2 to TRBJ1-1, with no clear D. The V end was cut by 4 bases, the J end by 2 bases, with 8 bases between. CDR1 and CDR2 from the germline V gene are SGHAT and FQNNGV. The CDR3 totals 13 residues.

V and J are TRBV10-3 and TRBJ1-3, with a possible D match to TRBD1 (6 bases). Per germline, CDR1 ENHRY and CDR2 SYGVKD. The CDR3 contains 14 residues. Trimming pared 8 bases from V and 2 bases from J, leaving 13 bases between. This chain's CDR3 is CAIDTGNTGNTIYF. In nucleotides, the CDR3 is TGTGCCATCGATACAGGGAACACTGGAAACACCATATATTTT.

The rearrangement joins TRBV2 to TRBJ1-2, with unresolved D. Germline-derived CDR1 and CDR2 are SNHLY and FYNNEI. The V end was cut by 2 bases, the J end by 3 bases, with 4 bases between. This CDR3 has 12 residues. The CDR3 spells CASSETDYGYTF. The CDR3, as DNA: TGTGCCAGCAGTGAAACGGACTATGGCTACACCTTC.

The gene calls are TRBV3-1 (or the pseudogene TRBV3-2) and TRBJ2-5; possible D gene TRBD2, 5 bases. Deletions cut 1 base from V and 1 base from J, with 7 bases between. The CDR3 consists of 14 residues. Looked up from germline, CDR1 is LGHDT and CDR2 is YNNKEL (reference sequence). This chain's CDR3 is CASSQVGLQETQYF. The CDR3 nucleotides are TGTGCCAGCAGCCAAGTCGGACTCCAAGAGACCCAGTACTTC.

The J gene is TRBJ1-1, the V gene TRBV10-2; possible D gene TRBD1, 5 bases. The V gene lost 9 bases and the J gene lost 4 bases, with 21 bases spanning the gap. In germline, CDR1 is WSHSY, CDR2 SAAADI. This CDR3 is built from 15 residues. The CDR3: CASHGSQGWGTEAFF. For the CDR3, the DNA is TGCGCCAGTCACGGGTCCCAGGGATGGGGCACTGAAGCTTTCTTT.

This clone turned up a few times. The chain is built from TRBV2 and TRBJ2-1; 12 bases map to TRBD2. The CDR3 consists of 16 residues. V was pared by 3 bases and J by 3 bases, with 3 bases of the junction left unmatched. CDR1 and CDR2 (germline): SNHLY, FYNNEI. As DNA, the CDR3 is TGTGCCAGCAGTGACACGACTAGCGGGGGCTACAATGAGCAGTTCTTC. Amino acid sequence: CASSDTTSGGYNEQFF.

The chain is built from TRBV29-1 and TRBJ2-5; D ambiguous. Trimming cost V 5 bases and J 2 bases, with 9 bases left between them. This CDR3 is 12 amino acids long. Germline CDR1 and CDR2: SQVTM and ANQGSEA. The CDR3, as DNA: TGCAGCGTTCAGGCGCCACAAGAGACCCAGTACTTC. It codes for CSVQAPQETQYF. Full variable domain (rest looked up from reference TRBV29-1 and TRBJ2-5): SAVISQKPSRDICQRGTSLTIQCQVDSQVTMMFWYRQQPGQSLTLIATANQGSEATYESGFVIDKFPISRPNLTFSTLTVSNMSPEDSSIYLCSVQAPQETQYFGPGTRLLVL.

This chain connects TRBV11-1 to TRBJ1-2; possibly TRBD1 for D (6 bases). The V gene's germline CDR1 is SGHAT and CDR2 FQDESV (reference sequence). This CDR3 is built from 14 residues. The ends were cut back, 3 bases at V and 2 bases at J, with 10 bases in the middle. CDR3 nucleotides: TGTGCCAGCAGCTTGGGGGCTCGGAACTATGGCTACACCTTC. Its translation: CASSLGARNYGYTF.

This clone came up once. V is TRBV19 and J is TRBJ1-1; 7 bases fit TRBD1. CDR3 length: 14 residues. Germline lookup yields CDR1 LNHDA and CDR2 SQIVND (reference sequence). V lost 7 bases, J lost 0 bases, and 5 bases stayed unmatched. CDR3 loop: CASTGGQLNTEAFF. CDR3 bases: TGTGCCAGTACCGGGGGACAGCTGAACACTGAAGCTTTCTTT. The entire variable domain, with the rest obtained from reference TRBV19 and TRBJ1-1, is as follows: DGGITQSPKYLFRKEGQNVTLSCEQNLNHDAMYWYRQDPGQGLRLIYYSQIVNDFQKGDIAEGYSVSREKKESFPLTVTSAQKNPTAFYLCASTGGQLNTEAFFGQGTRLTVV.

V usage is TRBV14 and J usage is TRBJ1-4, with D uncertain. The CDR3 is 14 residues long. Germline-derived CDR1 and CDR2 are SGHDN and FVKESK. Trimming shortened V by 1 base and J by 9 bases, and 12 bases separated the two germline ends. The CDR3 spells CASSQGVAVKKLFF. The CDR3 region has the DNA TGTGCCAGCAGCCAAGGGGTAGCGGTCAAAAAACTGTTTTTT. Supplemented by reference TRBV14 and TRBJ1-4, the full variable domain reads EAGVTQFPSHSVIEKGQTVTLRCDPISGHDNLYWYRRVMGKEIKFLLHFVKESKQDESGMPNNRFLAERTGGTYSTLKVQPAELEDSGVYFCASSQGVAVKKLFFGSGTQLSVL.

The chain uses TRBV10-3 and TRBJ2-3; D may match TRBD1 or TRBD2 (5 bases each). V gave up 1 base and J gave up 6 bases, with 17 bases separating them. Germline lookup yields CDR1 ENHRY and CDR2 SYGVKD. The CDR3 sequence is 16 residues long. CDR3 in amino acids: CAISELSWIGTDTQYF. The CDR3 nucleotides read TGTGCCATCAGTGAGTTAAGTTGGATTGGGACGGATACGCAGTATTTT.

Only a few counts were recorded for this clone. V gene TRBV3-1 (or the pseudogene TRBV3-2) combines with J gene TRBJ2-2; tentatively, D is TRBD2 (6 bases). Germline CDR1 is LGHDT and CDR2 is YNNKEL (reference sequence). This CDR3 has 16 residues. Trimming left V 7 bases short and J 6 bases short, with 21 bases between. This chain's CDR3 is CASTTLAGGEAGELFF. Written as DNA, the CDR3 is TGTGCCAGCACAACACTAGCTGGGGGAGAAGCCGGGGAGCTGTTTTTT.

V usage is TRBV24-1 and J usage is TRBJ1-5; TRBD1 aligns across 10 bases. The CDR3 is made up of 16 amino acids. V lost 4 bases and J lost 6; bases outside the gene matches: 8. The V gene's germline CDR1 is KGHDR and CDR2 SFDVKD. CDR3 loop: CATSDPGQGRFQPQHF. CDR3 DNA: TGTGCCACCAGTGACCCGGGACAGGGGAGATTTCAGCCCCAGCATTTT.

The chain employs TRBV11-2 and TRBJ1-1; the D gene is possibly TRBD1 (5 bases). Germline V gene lookup returns CDR1 SGHAT and CDR2 FQNNGV. V lost 3 bases and J 8 bases, leaving 13 bases between the germline ends. This CDR3 comprises 13 residues. Here the CDR3 reads CASSFVGDSEAFF. The CDR3 DNA follows: TGTGCCAGCAGCTTTGTCGGGGACTCCGAAGCTTTCTTT.

This clone was seen more than once but under ten times. This chain connects TRBV30 to TRBJ2-7; no firm D call. The CDR3 runs to 12 residues. In germline, CDR1 is GTSNPN, CDR2 SVGIG (reference sequence). V was cut by 2 bases and J by 7 bases, with 12 bases left in between. CDR3 residues: CAWSTPLGEQYF. CDR3 bases: TGTGCCTGGAGTACCCCCTTAGGGGAGCAGTACTTC.

The rearrangement links TRBV2 to TRBJ2-2, with no clear D. Trimming took 2 bases from V and 3 from J, leaving 4 bases between them. The CDR3 runs to 13 residues. Germline values: CDR1 SNHLY, CDR2 FYNNEI. The CDR3 nucleotides read TGTGCCAGCAGTGAATCCTACACCGGGGAGCTGTTTTTT. Protein product: CASSESYTGELFF.

A single count supports this clone. The genes are TRBV5-1 and TRBJ1-6, with 7 positions matching TRBD1. The V segment lost 4 bases and the J segment 8 bases; nucleotides outside the gene matches: 12. The CDR3 consists of 16 residues. Germline CDR1 is SGHRS and CDR2 is YFSETQ. The CDR3 DNA reads as TGCGCCAGCAGCATCGGGACAGCCCAGGGGGATTCACCCCTCCACTTT. Protein sequence: CASSIGTAQGDSPLHF. The complete variable domain, with remaining parts taken from reference TRBV5-1 and TRBJ1-6, reads KAGVTQTPRYLIKTRGQQVTLSCSPISGHRSVSWYQQTPGQGLQFLFEYFSETQRNKGNFPGRFSGRQFSNSRSEMNVSTLELGDSALYLCASSIGTAQGDSPLHFGNGTRLTVT.